This TCR beta chain was documented in a study of blood T cell repertoires in COVID-19. Study overall: Both acute and convalescent COVID-19 samples were obtained from the United States, Italy and Spain. The cDNA or gDNA used as material had been derived from T cells, B-cell-depleted T cells, or PBMCs.

As originally analysed: Nucleated cell number was recorded as an estimate derived from reference gene primer amplification. The protocol was immunoSEQ multiplex PCR, while the TCRdb copy is restricted to in-frame clones and leaves out a portion. V and J calls and clone size are given by that table; D and trimming were obtained from the DNA. The profile shows some 290,000 clones, roughly 88% of them singletons. The CDR3 runs to 15 residues. V was shortened by 3 bases and J by 3 bases, with 11 bases between the two germline ends. Germline V lookup: CDR1 LGHNA, CDR2 YNFKEQ. V is TRBV4-2 and J is TRBJ1-4, with D maybe TRBD1 (6 bases). Input material: PBMCs or T cells enriched from blood (not recorded which). The source is a woman in her forties with acute COVID-19. DNA of the CDR3: TGTGCCAGCAGCCAGGGGGGGGGCCCTAATGAAAAACTGTTTTTT. Amino acids: CASSQGGGPNEKLFF.